This T cell receptor beta chain was documented in a study of shared clonotypes between healthy human individuals. Naive CD8 isolation took CD45RO-negative cells positively selected for CCR7 and excluded terminally differentiated effector memory CD45RA+ cells. V was shortened by 2 bases and J by 3 bases, with 19 bases between the two germline ends. Looked up from germline, CDR1 is MDHEN and CDR2 is SYDVKM. The CDR3 has 17 residues. This clone was seen a single time. What it binds is not known. The study's findings and limits: Generation probability values for non-shared clonotypes were lower than those for clonotypes shared by all four donors.

For sorted subsets, 150 to 200 ng DNA per replicate equaled around 28,000 T cell genomes. The protocol was immunoSEQ multiplex PCR, while the TCRdb copy is restricted to in-frame clones and leaves out a portion. The sample consists of around 610,000 clones, approximately 96% of them appearing once. The receptor was derived from a woman in her 30s in good health. This rearrangement joins TRBV28 to TRBJ1-1, with D possibly being TRBD1 (6 bases). The specimen was naive CD8+ T cells sorted from blood. The CDR3 protein is CASSLGWGKGDYTEAFF. In DNA, the CDR3 is TGTGCCAGCAGTTTAGGGTGGGGAAAGGGGGATTACACTGAAGCTTTCTTT.